This T cell receptor beta chain was observed in a study of blood T cell repertoires in COVID-19. About the research overall: COVID-19 samples collected from the United States, Italy and Spain covered acute and convalescent phases. PBMCs, B-cell-depleted T cells, or T cells provided the cDNA or gDNA that made up the material.

Seattle researchers signed up patients amid active infection and tracked them longitudinally. In the original processing: Amplification of reference gene primers was used by the study to estimate nucleated cell counts. Clones were read by immunoSEQ multiplex PCR, and TCRdb kept only the in-frame ones, dropping some. That table is the source of V, J and clone size, and D and trimming were worked out from the DNA. The sample has approximately 100,000 clones; 85% to 90% are singletons. The source of this sequence is a human donor with COVID-19, enrolled during active disease. The donor label of this sample is uncertain. The sequenced sample was peripheral blood.

The CDR3 loop reads CASSLTPAPLDTQYF. The CDR3 coding sequence is TGTGCCAGCAGCCTGACTCCCGCACCTTTAGATACGCAGTATTTT. This chain links TRBV7-6 with TRBJ2-3; D remains unclear. The V and J ends lost 5 bases and 5 bases respectively, with 17 bases between them. The CDR3 runs to 15 residues. CDR1 and CDR2 (germline): SGHVS, FNYEAQ.